This T cell receptor (beta chain) was sequenced in a study of beta chain features in type 1 diabetes (dated by TCRdb to the late 2010s). Regarding the complete study: Mean age, gender distribution, total cell number and subset yield did not differ between patients and healthy donors. A total of 85 million to 140 million sorted cells were examined across all samples, and a strong correlation was observed between cell number per subset and RNA yield. In the study, TCRB repertoires of sorted circulating CD4+ T cell subsets from recently diagnosed type 1 diabetes patients were compared with those of matched healthy donors. Whereas all 30 or so donors provided naive and central memory subsets, regulatory and stem cell-like memory subsets were isolated from just 8 patients and about 8 healthy donors.

This clone came up a few times. What antigen it recognizes has not been identified. There are no base qualities to consult, and no much larger clone falls within one base. Each donor gave one peripheral blood draw, averaging approximately 0.12 L, which was collected into heparinised tubes. Naive, central memory, regulatory and stem cell-like memory CD4+ T cells were sorted on a BD FACSAria II using a panel including CD45RO, CCR7, CD25, CD127, CD95 and CD27. All sorted populations exceeded 95% purity. PBMCs were isolated right away by Lymphoprep density gradient centrifugation and were stained directly, without culture. To minimize batch effects, samples were stained and sorted in pairs, one healthy donor with one patient per experiment. The CDR3 runs 12 residues from the cysteine to the phenylalanine. Only CDR3 DNA remains: 36 bases, in frame from the first base. A distance of 13 bases separates the germline ends of V and J, which lose 5 bases and 8 bases respectively. The germline V gene encodes CDR1 GTSNPN and CDR2 SVGIG (reference sequence).

Beyond this particular receptor, the publication reports: PCR might favor shorter templates, but patient and control samples were amplified and corrected together, so any skew would affect both groups equally. Type 1 diabetes patients showed a moderate but significant shortening of TCRB CDR3 length in all four CD4+ subsets. Because small numbers of individuals were included in the HLA sub-analyses, any influence of HLA type on TCRB rearrangement was left unresolved. Patients with type 1 diabetes made fewer insertions and deleted more nucleotides at VDJ recombination sites, implying thymic rearrangement abnormalities. Because cDNA was sequenced instead of genomic DNA, activated cells with high expression could be over-represented, although the groups did not differ in activation or CD3 levels. The naive, central memory and regulatory TCRB repertoires appeared to resemble one another more closely among patients than among healthy donors.

The entire isolated RNA was reverse transcribed using the High Capacity cDNA Reverse Transcription Kit, and thus expressed TCRB transcripts were sequenced. Naive, central memory and regulatory T cell samples underwent deep immunoSEQ sequencing, averaging around 4 million total reads per sample. Sorted cells were lysed in RLT buffer and RNA was extracted with DNase-treated RNeasy Micro or Mini kits, depending on cell number. To prevent cross-contamination, each cell subset was processed individually, whereas patient and healthy donor samples were processed jointly. The immunoSEQ multiplex PCR was used to amplify TCRB sequences from cDNA, generating 87-bp fragments that spanned the CDR3 region. Sequencing of the amplicons was done on the Illumina HiSeq platform. The source study handled its data this way. PCR bias was corrected computationally using synthetic template baselines, and reads within Hamming distance 2 were collapsed, with unmergeable singletons discarded. By aligning reads against IMGT, V, D and J genes, CDR3 length, and insertions or deletions at six rearrangement sites were assigned. Within each subset, clonotype counts were normalized to the number of sorted cells before true diversity and Gini coefficients were calculated with the tcR R package. The overlap coefficient, calculated on TCRB nucleotide sequences, was used to quantify repertoire sharing. Out-of-frame TCRB sequences from naive cells were analyzed to stand in for the pre-selection repertoire. TCRdb provides this immuneACCESS table in a form limited to in-frame rearrangements. Some clones are lacking; in checked studies, under half of them reflect an unresolved V gene, and why the rest are absent is not known. V, J and clone size derive from that table, while D and trimming were established from the DNA sequence. This sample has roughly 500,000 clones in its table, and approximately 28% of those were observed once. The ten top clones hold almost 0.065% of the sample.

The chain uses TRBV30 and TRBJ2-1, with TRBD2 perhaps the D gene, on 5 matching bases. Material: naive CD4+ T cells from blood. The cell subset or site label, read with the paper, signifies: true naive CD4+ T cells. This receptor was taken from a man aged 18 to 29 in good health. The DNA is TGTGCCTGGGCGGAGCGGTACGATGAGCAGTTCTTC. It translates as CAWAERYDEQFF.